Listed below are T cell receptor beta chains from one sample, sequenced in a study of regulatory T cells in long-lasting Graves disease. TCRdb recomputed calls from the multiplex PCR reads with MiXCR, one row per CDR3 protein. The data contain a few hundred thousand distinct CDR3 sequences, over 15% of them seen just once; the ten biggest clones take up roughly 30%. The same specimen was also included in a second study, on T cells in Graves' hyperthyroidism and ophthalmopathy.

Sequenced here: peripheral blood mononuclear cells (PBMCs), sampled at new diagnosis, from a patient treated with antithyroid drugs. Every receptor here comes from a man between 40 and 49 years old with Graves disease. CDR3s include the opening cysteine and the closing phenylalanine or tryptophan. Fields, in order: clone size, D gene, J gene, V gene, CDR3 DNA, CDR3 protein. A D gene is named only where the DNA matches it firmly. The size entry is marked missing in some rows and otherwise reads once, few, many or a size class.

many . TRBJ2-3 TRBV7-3 TGTGCCAGCAGCTTAACGGGGGAATGGGATACGCAGTATTTT CASSLTGEWDTQYF
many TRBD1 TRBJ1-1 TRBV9 TGTGCCAGCAGCGCCGACAGGGAGAACACTGAAGCTTTCTTT CASSADRENTEAFF
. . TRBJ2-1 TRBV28 TGTGCCAGCAGTTTGGGGGGAAGGGGTCACAATGAGCAGTTCTTC CASSLGGRGHNEQFF
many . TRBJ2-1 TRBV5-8 TGTGCCAGCAGCTTGGTTAGAGGTTTCCAATCCCGATACAATGAGCAGTTCTTC CASSLVRGFQSRYNEQFF
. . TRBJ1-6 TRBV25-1 TGTGCCAGCAGTCCCCGGGCGGCGGGGAATAACTCACCCCTCCACTTT CASSPRAAGNNSPLHF
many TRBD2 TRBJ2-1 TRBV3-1 TGTGCCAGCAGCCAAGGCCCTATAGCGGGGGGTTGGAGGTCCTACAATGAGCAGTTCTTC CASSQGPIAGGWRSYNEQFF
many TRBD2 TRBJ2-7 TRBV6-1 TGTGCCAGCAGTAAACAAAAACTAGCGGGGGCTTTCTACGAGCAGTACTTC CASSKQKLAGAFYEQYF
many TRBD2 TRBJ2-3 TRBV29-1 TGCAGCGTTGCGGGGAATAGCGGGGGGGCCCCAGATACGCAGTATTTT CSVAGNSGGAPDTQYF
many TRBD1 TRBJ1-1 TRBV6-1 TGTGCCAGCAGGGCAGTGACAGGGTTGAACACTGAAGCTTTCTTT CASRAVTGLNTEAFF
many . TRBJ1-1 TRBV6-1 TGTGCCAGCGAACGGGGCCTGAACACTGAAGCTTTCTTT CASERGLNTEAFF
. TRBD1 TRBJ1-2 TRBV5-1 TGCGCCAGCAGCGGCCGGGACAGGGGTCCCTATGGCTACACCTTC CASSGRDRGPYGYTF
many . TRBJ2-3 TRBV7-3 TGTGCCAGCAGCTGGGGGACAGATACGCAGTATTTT CASSWGTDTQYF
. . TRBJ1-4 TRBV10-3 TGTGCCATCAGTCCCTCGGGTCAGGGGAACGATCGAACGGTTTTT CAISPSGQGNDRTVF
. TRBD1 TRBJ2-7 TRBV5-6 TGTGCCAGCAGCTTGTTAAGGACAGGGGAGTACGAGCAGTACTTC CASSLLRTGEYEQYF
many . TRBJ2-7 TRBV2 TGTGCCAGGTCTAGGGGGGTAACCTACGAGCAGTACTTC CARSRGVTYEQYF
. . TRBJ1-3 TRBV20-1 TGCAGTGCTAGAAGGGTGAATGGAAACACCATATATTTT CSARRVNGNTIYF
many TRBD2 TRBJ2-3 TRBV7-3 TGTGCCAGCAGCTTGGGAGGACTAGCACATACGCAGTATTTT CASSLGGLAHTQYF
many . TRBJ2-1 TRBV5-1 TGCGCCAGCAGCTTGGTGATGGAGGGCCGGGTCTTC CASSLVMEGRVF
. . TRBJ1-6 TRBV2 TGTGCCAGCAGTGGAGATTATAATTCACCCCTCCACTTT CASSGDYNSPLHF
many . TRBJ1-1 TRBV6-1 TGTGCCAGCAGTGGGGGACTTATGAACACTGAAGCTTTCTTT CASSGGLMNTEAFF
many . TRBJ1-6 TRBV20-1 TGCAGTGCTAGAGATGGGGGGTCACCCCTCCACTTT CSARDGGSPLHF
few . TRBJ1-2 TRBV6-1 TGTGCCAGTTATCACAGATCGGATGGCTACACCTTC CASYHRSDGYTF
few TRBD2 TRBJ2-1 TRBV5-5 TGTGCCAGCAGCTTGGGACTAGCGGGGGGGCGGAACAATGAGCAGTTCTTC CASSLGLAGGRNNEQFF
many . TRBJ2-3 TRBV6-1 TGTGCCAGCAGTCTTAGTGGGGGTCAGCGGATGGATACGCAGTATTTT CASSLSGGQRMDTQYF
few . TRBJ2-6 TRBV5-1 TGCGCCAGCAGCCTCAGTTGGGGGGCCAACGTCCTGACTTTC CASSLSWGANVLTF
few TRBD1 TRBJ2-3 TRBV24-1 TGTGCCACCAGAGCAGCTCCGGGACAGGGGGACACAGATACGCAGTATTTT CATRAAPGQGDTDTQYF
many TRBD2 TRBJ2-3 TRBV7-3 TGTGCCAGCAGCTTTAGCGGGGGACGCACAGATACGCAGTATTTT CASSFSGGRTDTQYF
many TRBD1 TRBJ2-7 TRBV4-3 TGCGCCAGCAGCCAATCCAGGGGGCCCCTCTCTCACGAGCAGTACTTC CASSQSRGPLSHEQYF
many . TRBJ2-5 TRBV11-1 TGTGCCAGCAGCTTACAGGGAGGCCAAGAGACCCAGTACTTC CASSLQGGQETQYF
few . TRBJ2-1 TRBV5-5 TGTGCCAGCAGCTTGGAGGCTGGGGCCCCCTACAATGAGCAGTTCTTC CASSLEAGAPYNEQFF
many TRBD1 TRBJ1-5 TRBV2 TGTGCCAGCGCGGGACAGGGCGGCAATCAGCCCCAGCATTTT CASAGQGGNQPQHF
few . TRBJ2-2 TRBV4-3 TGCGCCAGCAGCCAAGGTACAAGGTTCACCGGGGAGCTGTTTTTT CASSQGTRFTGELFF
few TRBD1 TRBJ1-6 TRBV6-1 TGTGCCAGCGGGACAGGGCCTTTCTCGGATTCACCCCTCCACTTT CASGTGPFSDSPLHF